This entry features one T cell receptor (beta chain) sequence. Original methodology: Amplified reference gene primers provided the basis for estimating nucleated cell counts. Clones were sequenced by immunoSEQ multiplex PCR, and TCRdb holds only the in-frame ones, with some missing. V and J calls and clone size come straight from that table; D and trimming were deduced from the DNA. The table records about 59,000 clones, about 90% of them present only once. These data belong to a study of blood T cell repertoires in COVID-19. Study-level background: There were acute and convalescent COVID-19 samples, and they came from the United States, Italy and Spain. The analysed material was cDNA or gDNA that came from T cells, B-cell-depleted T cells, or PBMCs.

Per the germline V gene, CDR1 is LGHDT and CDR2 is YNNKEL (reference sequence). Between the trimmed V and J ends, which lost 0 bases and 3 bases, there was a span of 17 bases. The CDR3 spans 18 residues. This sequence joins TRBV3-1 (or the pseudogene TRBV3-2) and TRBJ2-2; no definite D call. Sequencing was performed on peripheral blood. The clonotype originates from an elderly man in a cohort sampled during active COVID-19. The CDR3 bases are TGTGCCAGCAGCCAAGATAGAGGAGAGGCTTCCCACACCGGGGAGCTGTTTTTT. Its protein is CASSQDRGEASHTGELFF.